The 28 T cell receptor beta chains below all came from one sample that was sequenced in a study of vaccination and CD4 T cells after COVID-19. The treatment: approximately nine-day PBMC culture with coronavirus spike peptide pools or control peptides (ViraFEST assay). The study sequenced cultured CD4+ T cell DNA using the Oncomine TCR Beta short-read assay. TCRdb re-derived calls from the PCR reads in MiXCR, one entry per CDR3 protein. The sample lists 20,000 to 25,000 distinct CDR3 sequences; 60% to 75% were seen once. Their antigens remain unidentified. Specimen: CD4+ T cells from blood, cultured in vitro. Source of these receptors: a human donor who had recovered from COVID-19.

V usage is TRBV7-2 and J usage is TRBJ2-3; D is uncertain. CDR1 and CDR2 from the germline V gene are SGHTA and FQGNSA. V dropped 2 bases and J dropped 3 bases, with 18 bases sitting between them. This CDR3 is 17 amino acids long. This CDR3 reads CASSLRTGSRLTDTQYF. CDR3 nucleotides: TGTGCCAGCAGCTTAAGGACGGGCAGTAGGTTAACAGATACGCAGTATTTT.

In its sample, this clonotype was seen a few times. The J gene is TRBJ1-2, the V gene TRBV20-1; 10 positions match TRBD1. Germline V gene sequence: CDR1 DFQATT, CDR2 SNEGSKA (reference sequence). The V and J ends lost 6 bases and 4 bases, in that order; junction bases with no gene match: 11. This CDR3 spans 15 amino acids. The CDR3 coding sequence is TGCAGTGCCAGTTGGGACAGGGGCTACCCCTATGGCTACACCTTC. It translates to CSASWDRGYPYGYTF.

The chain couples TRBV7-2 to TRBJ2-5; 9 bases fit TRBD2. The CDR3 has 17 residues. The V segment lost 5 bases and the J segment 3 bases; nucleotides outside the gene matches: 13. CDR1 and CDR2 from the germline V gene are SGHTA and FQGNSA. The CDR3 is CASSPPGLAVKKETQYF. In nucleotides, the CDR3 is TGTGCCAGCAGCCCACCGGGACTAGCTGTAAAAAAAGAGACCCAGTACTTC.

The chain combines TRBV5-1 with TRBJ2-4; 7 positions agree with TRBD2. V was pared by 7 bases and J by 7 bases, with 8 bases of the junction left unmatched. Germline V gene data show CDR1 as SGHRS and CDR2 as YFSETQ. The CDR3 is 13 amino acids. The CDR3 sequence: CASRPGTTNIQYF. CDR3 bases: TGCGCCAGCCGGCCCGGGACTACCAACATTCAGTACTTC.

The chain recombines TRBV6-1 with TRBJ1-3; D may be TRBD1 (6 bases). This CDR3 contains 15 residues. From germline, CDR1 is MNHNS and CDR2 SASEGT. The V and J ends lost 5 bases and 7 bases respectively, with 18 bases between them. The CDR3 loop reads CASSRAGTPVNTIYF. The CDR3 DNA sequence: TGTGCCAGCAGTCGAGCGGGGACACCAGTCAACACCATATATTTT.

V gene TRBV7-8 combines with J gene TRBJ2-7; 8 bases line up with TRBD1. This CDR3 has 13 amino acids. CDR1 and CDR2 from the germline V gene are SGHVS and FQNEAQ. V trimming: 5 bases; J trimming: 7 bases; junction bases outside the gene matches: 7. The CDR3 DNA sequence: TGTGCCAGCAGCCGGCTCAGGGGGCAGGAGCAGTACTTC. Encoded protein: CASSRLRGQEQYF.

The genes are TRBV7-2 and TRBJ1-2; 7 bases align to TRBD1. J gave up 4 bases and V 5 bases, and 10 bases lay outside the gene matches. Germline V gives CDR1 SGHTA, CDR2 FQGNSA. The CDR3 sequence is 15 residues long. In DNA, the CDR3 is TGTGCCAGCAGCGCCAAGGGGGCCAATTCCTATGGCTACACCTTC. Amino acids: CASSAKGANSYGYTF.

V usage is TRBV28 and J usage is TRBJ2-3; the match to TRBD2 covers 7 bases. The germline gives CDR1 MDHEN, CDR2 SYDVKM. V shed 8 bases, J shed 5 bases, and the junction held 16 bases outside the gene matches. This CDR3 is 16 amino acids long. CDR3 sequence reads: CASGPLQGRAIDTQYF. CDR3 in DNA: TGTGCCAGCGGTCCTCTACAAGGGAGGGCCATAGATACGCAGTATTTT. Based on the CDR3 plus reference TRBV28 and TRBJ2-3, the full variable domain is DVKVTQSSRYLVKRTGEKVFLECVQDMDHENMFWYRQDPGLGLRLIYFSYDVKMKEKGDIPEGYSVSREKKERFSLILESASTNQTSMYLCASGPLQGRAIDTQYFGPGTRLTVL.

J is TRBJ2-3 and V is TRBV19; D might be TRBD1 (5 bases). Per germline, CDR1 LNHDA and CDR2 SQIVND (reference sequence). Trimming cost V 2 bases and J 4 bases, with 22 bases left between them. This CDR3 is 18 amino acids long. The DNA of the CDR3 is TGTGCCAGTAGTATATTCAGGCCATTGCCAGGGCAATCAGATACGCAGTATTTT. As protein: CASSIFRPLPGQSDTQYF.

This clonotype was observed a handful of times. V is TRBV21-1 and J is TRBJ1-6. TRBV21-1 is tagged as a pseudogene. There are 13 residues in the CDR3. For the CDR3, the DNA is TGTGCCAGCAGCAAAAAGTCAAATTCACCCCTCCACTTT. Translating gives CASSKKSNSPLHF.

Only a few counts were recorded for this clonotype. The chain couples TRBV21-1 to TRBJ2-7; the D call TRBD2 from the table was never checked on the DNA. TRBV21-1 represents a pseudogene. CDR3 length equals 17 residues. CDR3 sequence reads: CASSKGQPGLDLGEQYF. The CDR3 nucleotides are TGTGCCAGCAGCAAAGGGCAGCCGGGACTAGATTTGGGCGAGCAGTACTTC.

The CDR3: CASKGQIVPGYGYTF. In DNA, the CDR3 is TGTGCCAGCAAAGGCCAGATTGTCCCGGGTTATGGCTACACCTTC. The chain couples TRBV28 to TRBJ1-2; D not resolved. Germline CDR1 is MDHEN and CDR2 is SYDVKM. This CDR3 is 15 amino acids long. Trimming took off 7 bases at V and 5 bases at J, with 20 bases between the two ends.

This sequence joins TRBV2 and TRBJ1-1; a weak D match, TRBD1 (5 bases). Per the germline V gene, CDR1 is SNHLY and CDR2 is FYNNEI. Trimming removed 4 bases at V and 10 bases at J, with 13 bases between. This CDR3 contains 12 residues. The CDR3 reads CASSAEGVRAFF. CDR3 nucleotides: TGTGCCAGCAGTGCCGAAGGGGTAAGAGCTTTCTTT.

This chain connects TRBV6-2 or TRBV6-3 to TRBJ2-7, with D perhaps matching TRBD1 (5 bases). From germline, CDR1 is MNHEY and CDR2 SVGEGT. This CDR3 spans 12 amino acids. Between the trimmed V and J ends, which lost 10 bases and 2 bases, there was a span of 12 bases. DNA of the CDR3: TGTGCCACCCGAGACAGACCCTACGAGCAGTACTTC. As protein: CATRDRPYEQYF.

This chain joins TRBV19 and TRBJ2-1; D is possibly TRBD2 (7 bases). Germline V gene sequence: CDR1 LNHDA, CDR2 SQIVND (reference sequence). This CDR3 is 16 amino acids long. V was pared by 4 bases and J by 4 bases, with 17 bases between. CDR3: CASSTLGGGLYNEQFF. The CDR3 region has the DNA TGTGCCAGTAGTACTCTTGGGGGGGGCCTTTACAATGAGCAGTTCTTC.

The chain combines TRBV6-2 or TRBV6-3 with TRBJ1-5; unclear D gene. This CDR3 has 14 residues. Between the trimmed V and J ends, which lost 0 bases and 2 bases, there was a span of 5 bases. Per the germline V gene, CDR1 is MNHEY and CDR2 is SVGEGT. CDR3 nucleotides: TGTGCCAGCAGTTACTCGAGCCGCAATCAGCCCCAGCATTTT. Its translation: CASSYSSRNQPQHF.

V and J are TRBV10-1 and TRBJ1-1; D is unclear. The CDR3 consists of 13 residues. CDR1 and CDR2 from the germline V gene are WNHNN and SYGVQD (reference sequence). V gave up 0 bases and J gave up 5 bases, with 7 bases separating them. This CDR3 reads CASSESGRTEAFF. In nucleotides, the CDR3 is TGCGCCAGCAGTGAGTCAGGACGGACTGAAGCTTTCTTT.

This chain joins TRBV6-1 and TRBJ2-3, with 7 bases fitting TRBD1. Germline V CDR1 and CDR2: MNHNS, SASEGT. The CDR3 is made up of 14 amino acids. With V trimmed by 3 bases and J by 1 base, 1 base remained unmatched. CDR3 region: CASSDGQGTDTQYF. CDR3 in DNA: TGTGCCAGCAGTGACGGACAGGGCACAGATACGCAGTATTTT.

This clonotype was counted a few times. This rearrangement joins TRBV6-2 or TRBV6-3 to TRBJ1-6, with D unresolved. Germline V CDR1 and CDR2: MNHEY, SVGEGT. CDR3 length equals 15 residues. Trimming left V 3 bases short and J 7 bases short, with 13 bases between. The CDR3 loop reads CASSYAGGSNSPLHF. The CDR3 region has the DNA TGTGCCAGCAGTTATGCAGGAGGGAGCAATTCACCCCTCCACTTT.

The chain combines TRBV7-9 with TRBJ1-2; D is possibly TRBD1 (5 bases). The germline V and J ends were trimmed by 5 bases and 2 bases, with 21 bases remaining between them. Germline CDR1 SEHNR, CDR2 FQNEAQ (reference sequence). The length of the CDR3 is 17 residues. The CDR3 loop reads CASSPGGTSPYNYGYTF. The CDR3 coding sequence is TGTGCCAGCAGCCCAGGCGGGACGTCCCCTTACAACTATGGCTACACCTTC.

Only a few counts were recorded for this clonotype. The V gene is TRBV6-2 or TRBV6-3, the J gene TRBJ2-7, with D possibly being TRBD2 (5 bases). The germline CDR1 and CDR2 sequences are MNHEY and SVGEGT. V was trimmed by 2 bases and J by 2 bases, leaving 13 bases between them. This CDR3 contains 15 residues. CDR3 loop: CASSYREGLTYEQYF. The CDR3 bases are TGTGCCAGCAGTTACCGGGAAGGGCTAACCTACGAGCAGTACTTC.

The J gene is TRBJ1-1, the V gene TRBV7-2; D remains unclear. This CDR3 is built from 14 residues. Germline V CDR1 and CDR2: SGHTA, FQGNSA. Deletions cut 1 base from V and 5 bases from J, with 11 bases between. CDR3 coding DNA: TGTGCCAGCAGCTTAGTTGCAGCGGGGACTGAAGCTTTCTTT. The encoded protein is CASSLVAAGTEAFF.

V and J are TRBV19 and TRBJ2-7, with unresolved D. The length of the CDR3 is 15 residues. The V end lost 0 bases, the J end lost 1 base, and 10 bases lay between the germline ends. CDR1 and CDR2 (germline): LNHDA, SQIVND (reference sequence). CDR3 bases: TGTGCCAGTAGTATAGATGTCCGCGGATCCTACGAGCAGTACTTC. It translates to CASSIDVRGSYEQYF.

The chain has TRBV28 and TRBJ2-7, with D unclear. Trimming removed 3 bases from V and 5 bases from J, with 5 bases in between. This CDR3 has 11 residues. Germline CDR1 and CDR2: MDHEN and SYDVKM. The CDR3 region is CASSFRDEQYF. DNA of the CDR3: TGTGCCAGCAGTTTCCGAGACGAGCAGTACTTC.

This clonotype has just a few counts. V usage is TRBV27 and J usage is TRBJ1-1, with unresolved D. From germline, CDR1 is MNHEY and CDR2 SMNVEV (reference sequence). There are 13 residues in the CDR3. The V end was cut by 5 bases, the J end by 1 base, with 8 bases between. CDR3 region: CASSPRRNTEAFF. CDR3 sequence (DNA): TGTGCCAGCAGTCCCCGCCGGAACACTGAAGCTTTCTTT.

V usage is TRBV6-1 and J usage is TRBJ2-7; TRBD2 matches 12 bases. The CDR3 has 13 residues. Looked up from germline, CDR1 is MNHNS and CDR2 is SASEGT. The V segment lost 8 bases and the J segment 3 bases; nucleotides outside the gene matches: 2. Here the CDR3 DNA reads TGTGCCAGCCGGACTAGCGGGATCTACGAGCAGTACTTC. This translates into CASRTSGIYEQYF.

The gene calls are TRBV11-2 and TRBJ1-5; D is ambiguous. V lost 4 bases to trimming and J lost 7 bases, with 20 bases between them. Germline loops: CDR1 SGHAT, CDR2 FQNNGV. The CDR3 contains 16 residues. The CDR3 coding sequence is TGTGCCAGCAGCTCCAACTTCGGGCCCCCAGGCCAGCCCCAGCATTTT. Translating gives CASSSNFGPPGQPQHF.

The chain recombines TRBV4-1 with TRBJ1-4, with D possibly being TRBD1 (5 bases). Per germline, CDR1 MGHRA and CDR2 YSYEKL. V was trimmed by 3 bases and J by 6 bases, leaving 14 bases between them. This CDR3 region has 15 residues. The chain's CDR3 is CASSQTGTSDEKLFF. In nucleotides, the CDR3 is TGCGCCAGCAGCCAGACCGGGACTTCGGATGAAAAACTGTTTTTT.